This T cell receptor (beta chain) was sequenced for a study of T cells in Graves' hyperthyroidism and ophthalmopathy. Notes on the study in general: Clonotypes that were expanded in thyroid above 0.001 mostly appeared in blood too. Median prediction lead before ophthalmopathy onset was 5 to 7.5 months with the model.

The hyperthyroidism was newly diagnosed and had lasted under 2 months; the patients were aged 18 to 65. Reasons for excluding patients were uncontrolled infection, other autoimmune disease, pregnancy or lactation. V trimming: 4 bases; J trimming: 7 bases; junction bases outside the gene matches: 4. This CDR3 spans 13 amino acids. Germline CDR1 is DFQATT and CDR2 is SNEGSKA (reference sequence). Regions amplified from RNA transcripts were the TCR beta CDR3 regions. The primer set for the first-round RT-PCR of the TCR CDR3 was HTBI. Using its own MiXCR run on the multiplex PCR reads, TCRdb lists one record per CDR3 protein. The table has 610,000 or so distinct CDR3 sequences, about 43% seen once. On this clonotype: What it recognizes is unknown.

The clonotype originates from a woman aged 18-30 years with Graves' hyperthyroidism. The chain links TRBV20-1 to TRBJ1-4, with TRBD1 matching over 9 bases. Sequencing input: peripheral blood or thyroid tissue (not recorded which). CDR3 protein: CSATTGGGEKLFF. The CDR3 bases are TGCAGTGCTACCACAGGGGGCGGTGAAAAACTGTTTTTT.